The 26 T cell receptor beta chains reported below all come from one sample, sequenced in a study of beta chain features in type 1 diabetes. Expressed TCRB transcripts were sequenced because the isolated RNA had all been reverse transcribed beforehand. Here immunoSEQ multiplex PCR was the method, and the copy in TCRdb shows in-frame clones only, minus some. The sample lists 250,000 to 400,000 clones; roughly 15% were seen once. The sequencing input was central memory CD4+ T cells from blood. Receptors were obtained from a man aged 30 to 39 in good health.

This clone was seen a few times. The chain employs TRBV7-2 and TRBJ2-7; 9 nucleotides align to TRBD1. Germline CDR1 SGHTA, CDR2 FQGNSA. V was pared by 1 base and J by 3 bases, with 4 bases of the junction left unmatched. There are 15 residues in the CDR3. CDR3 DNA: TGTGCCAGCAGCTTAGAGGGACAGGGTCTCTACGAGCAGTACGTC. Its translation: CASSLEGQGLYEQYV.

The table lists this clone with a few counts. The CDR3 coding sequence is TGTGCCAGCAGCGCGACCTCAGGACAAGTTGGAAACACCATATATTTT. Translation: CASSATSGQVGNTIYF. The genes are TRBV9 and TRBJ1-3; tentative D call: TRBD1 (5 bases). V lost 3 bases and J lost 3, with 16 bases in between. The V gene's germline CDR1 is SGDLS and CDR2 YYNGEE. The CDR3 has 16 residues.

This rearrangement joins TRBV7-3 to TRBJ2-1; 10 nucleotides match TRBD1. The germline V gene has CDR1 SGHTA and CDR2 FQGTGA. This CDR3 contains 14 residues. Trimming removed 9 bases from V and 8 bases from J; junction bases left unmatched: 10. CDR3 sequence (DNA): TGTGCCAGTACGCCGGGGACAGGGGTCGATGAGCAGTTCTTC. Translation gives CASTPGTGVDEQFF.

The chain joins TRBV7-2 to TRBJ1-1, with no clear D. CDR3 length: 15 amino acids. V was shortened by 5 bases and J by 1 base, with 14 bases between the two germline ends. CDR1 is SGHTA and CDR2 is FQGNSA in the germline V gene. The CDR3 is CASSQRVTANTEAFF. The DNA of the CDR3 is TGTGCCAGCAGCCAACGGGTCACAGCGAACACTGAAGCTTTCTTT.

This clone was counted only a few times. V is TRBV7-2 and J is TRBJ2-2; 14 bases align to TRBD2. Trimming at V came to 10 bases and at J to 6 bases, leaving 10 bases not matched to a gene. Germline V gene lookup returns CDR1 SGHTA and CDR2 FQGNSA. The length of the CDR3 is 16 residues. DNA of the CDR3: TGTGCCATCGGGACTAGCGGGAGTGGTCTTCCCGGGGAGCTGTTTTTT. Protein product: CAIGTSGSGLPGELFF.

The chain has TRBV5-4 and TRBJ2-2; D gene unclear. Trimming left V 8 bases short and J 7 bases short, with 18 bases between. Looked up from germline, CDR1 is SGHNT and CDR2 is YYREEE (reference sequence). The CDR3 is made up of 14 amino acids. Written as DNA, the CDR3 is TGTGCCAGTCGGGTCGACGCCCCTTTCGGGGAGCTGTTTTTT. It yields the protein CASRVDAPFGELFF.

This clone showed up just a few times. V gene TRBV7-2 combines with J gene TRBJ2-5; 11 nucleotides agree with TRBD2. With 5 bases clipped from V and 5 bases from J, the junction kept 10 bases outside the gene matches. This CDR3 has 16 residues. From germline, CDR1 is SGHTA and CDR2 FQGNSA. The CDR3 nucleotides read TGTGCCAGCAGCCCAAGTACTAGCGGGGGAGGGGAGACCCAGTACTTC. Translating it yields CASSPSTSGGGETQYF.

A remark on this clone: A much larger clone differs from this one at a single base, so this may be a read error. The gene calls are TRBV6-4 and TRBJ2-1, with 9 positions matching TRBD2. Germline V lookup: CDR1 MRHNA, CDR2 SNTAGT. V was pared by 6 bases and J by 1 base, with 7 bases of the junction left unmatched. CDR3 size: 16 residues. CDR3 coding DNA: TGTGCCAGCAGGCGGGAGGGGTGGGATTCCTACAATGAGCAGTTCTTC. Its translation: CASRREGWDSYNEQFF.

In its sample, this clone was seen many times. The J gene is TRBJ2-2, the V gene TRBV19, with no clear D. Germline loops: CDR1 LNHDA, CDR2 SQIVND (reference sequence). The ends were cut back, 3 bases at V and 4 bases at J, with 9 bases in the middle. CDR3 length equals 14 residues. In DNA, the CDR3 is TGTGCCAGTAGTATCTCGGCGGTCACCGGGGAGCTGTTTTTT. Residues: CASSISAVTGELFF.

The table lists this clone with a few counts. This sample includes further DNA sequences coding for the same CDR3. V is TRBV2 and J is TRBJ1-1; possibly TRBD1 for D (6 bases). The length of the CDR3 is 13 residues. The V gene's germline CDR1 is SNHLY and CDR2 FYNNEI. The germline V and J ends were trimmed by 4 bases and 3 bases, with 9 bases remaining between them. The CDR3 nucleotides are TGTGCCAGCAGTGCAACAGGGTACACTGAAGCTTTCTTT. Amino acids: CASSATGYTEAFF.

The genes are TRBV7-2 and TRBJ2-1; 11 bases are a match to TRBD2. The germline V gene encodes CDR1 SGHTA and CDR2 FQGNSA. The CDR3 is 16 residues long. The J segment lost 5 bases and the V segment lost 0 bases, leaving 3 bases of the junction unmatched. CDR3 DNA sequence: TGTGCCAGCAGCTTAGCCACGGGACTAGCGGACAATGAGCAGTTCTTC. Residues: CASSLATGLADNEQFF.

This clone showed up just a few times. CDR3 DNA sequence: TGTGCCAGCAGCCCAAGCGGGACCCCCACAGATACGCAGTATTTT. Protein sequence: CASSPSGTPTDTQYF. This chain uses TRBV5-4 with TRBJ2-3, with 7 bases matching TRBD2. This CDR3 has 15 amino acids. Per the germline V gene, CDR1 is SGHNT and CDR2 is YYREEE (reference sequence). J gave up 2 bases and V 4 bases, and 7 bases lay outside the gene matches.

CDR3: CASTGQPHSPLHF. The DNA for the CDR3 is TGTGCCAGCACTGGACAGCCCCATTCACCCCTCCACTTT. The chain has TRBV6-6 and TRBJ1-6, with D possibly TRBD1 on 6 matching bases. The germline V gene has CDR1 MNHNY and CDR2 SVGAGI (reference sequence). The V gene lost 7 bases and the J gene lost 8 bases, with 12 bases spanning the gap. CDR3 length equals 13 residues.

This clone has a handful of counts. The gene calls are TRBV7-8 and TRBJ2-3; 7 nucleotides match TRBD2. CDR1 and CDR2 from the germline V gene are SGHVS and FQNEAQ. V shed 5 bases and J 10 bases; nucleotides not matched to a gene: 6. The CDR3 extends over 12 amino acids. As DNA, the CDR3 is TGTGCCAGCAGCAAGCGGGGAACGGCGCAGTATTTT. Translation gives CASSKRGTAQYF.

This clone was seen a handful of times. V and J are TRBV5-4 and TRBJ1-2; 7 nucleotides agree with TRBD1. The J segment lost 2 bases and the V segment lost 0 bases, leaving 4 bases of the junction unmatched. Germline loops: CDR1 SGHNT, CDR2 YYREEE (reference sequence). The CDR3 totals 15 residues. The CDR3 region has the DNA TGTGCCAGCAGCTTGGCCGGGACAGACAACTATGGCTACACCTTC. Amino acids: CASSLAGTDNYGYTF.

The V gene is TRBV6-5, the J gene TRBJ2-7; the match to TRBD2 covers 10 bases. The trim removed 4 bases at V and 3 bases at J, leaving 3 bases unmatched. The CDR3 totals 14 residues. CDR1 MNHEY and CDR2 SVGAGI come from the germline V gene. The CDR3 DNA reads as TGTGCCAGCAGTTTAGCGGGGGGTCGCTACGAGCAGTACTTC. This encodes CASSLAGGRYEQYF.

V is TRBV4-3 and J is TRBJ2-6; D remains ambiguous. V dropped 0 bases and J dropped 1 base, with 1 base sitting between them. The CDR3 has 14 amino acids. Germline V gene sequence: CDR1 LGHNA, CDR2 YSLEER. The CDR3: CASSQESGANVLTF. The CDR3 DNA reads TGCGCCAGCAGCCAAGAATCTGGGGCCAACGTCCTGACTTTC.

The sample holds many counts of this clone. This CDR3 is also generated by other DNA sequences in the sample. The chain is built from TRBV19 and TRBJ1-5, with no clear D. Germline V CDR1 and CDR2: LNHDA, SQIVND (reference sequence). The V and J ends lost 2 bases and 4 bases respectively, with 6 bases between them. The CDR3 contains 13 residues. CDR3 DNA: TGTGCCAGTAGTATAAACGGGAATCAGCCCCAGCATTTT. This sequence encodes CASSINGNQPQHF.

This clone was recorded at least ten times. The V and J genes are TRBV6-6 and TRBJ2-7; D not certain. V was cut by 4 bases and J by 9 bases, with 16 bases left in between. The germline V gene has CDR1 MNHNY and CDR2 SVGAGI (reference sequence). The CDR3 spans 13 residues. The CDR3 DNA follows: TGTGCCAGCAGTTTAGTCGGTGCCTCAGGGCAGTACGTC. Protein product: CASSLVGASGQYV.

The genes are TRBV19 and TRBJ1-2; tentatively, D is TRBD1 (6 bases). The V gene lost 6 bases and the J gene lost 8 bases, with 16 bases spanning the gap. The CDR3 consists of 13 residues. CDR1 and CDR2 from the germline V gene are LNHDA and SQIVND (reference sequence). The CDR3 DNA reads as TGTGCCAGTAGCCCACAGGGCTTAGAGGGCTACACCTTC. This translates into CASSPQGLEGYTF.

This clone occurred a few times. The chain is built from TRBV5-6 and TRBJ2-6; D is unclear. V lost 2 bases to trimming and J lost 0 bases, with 9 bases between them. This CDR3 is built from 16 residues. The germline V gene encodes CDR1 SGHDT and CDR2 YYEEEE. CDR3 in amino acids: CASSFYSSSGANVLTF. CDR3 in DNA: TGTGCCAGCAGCTTTTACTCGTCCTCTGGGGCCAACGTCCTGACTTTC.

This clone was detected a few times. The CDR3 reads CASNLGAVGGTDTQYF. The DNA for the CDR3 is TGCGCCAGCAACCTTGGGGCAGTTGGGGGCACAGATACGCAGTATTTT. This chain connects TRBV5-1 to TRBJ2-3, with a tentative D call TRBD1 (5 bases). The germline V and J ends were trimmed by 6 bases and 1 base, with 18 bases remaining between them. There are 16 residues in the CDR3. Germline V gene data show CDR1 as SGHRS and CDR2 as YFSETQ.

The CDR3 loop reads CASSYSGGKRNTEAFF. In DNA, the CDR3 is TGTGCCAGCAGTTACTCGGGAGGGAAGAGGAACACTGAAGCTTTCTTT. The gene calls are TRBV6-6 and TRBJ1-1; D ambiguous. Trimming stripped 0 bases from V and 1 base from J, with 12 bases between. CDR3 length: 16 amino acids. Germline V CDR1 and CDR2: MNHNY, SVGAGI (reference sequence).

This sequence joins TRBV7-8 and TRBJ2-6, with TRBD1 matching over 7 bases. With 3 bases clipped from V and 4 bases from J, the junction kept 6 bases outside the gene matches. Per the germline V gene, CDR1 is SGHVS and CDR2 is FQNEAQ. The CDR3 runs to 16 residues. The CDR3 sequence is CASSFPTGNGANVLTF. CDR3 DNA sequence: TGTGCCAGCAGCTTCCCGACAGGGAACGGGGCCAACGTCCTGACTTTC. Based on the CDR3 plus reference TRBV7-8 and TRBJ2-6, the full variable domain is GAGVSQSPRYKVAKRGQDVALRCDPISGHVSLFWYQQALGQGPEFLTYFQNEAQLDKSGLPSDRFFAERPEGSVSTLKIQRTQQEDSAVYLCASSFPTGNGANVLTFGAGSRLTVL.

This clone was observed a handful of times. The V gene is TRBV7-2, the J gene TRBJ1-2, with D perhaps TRBD1 (5 bases). This CDR3 spans 15 amino acids. Looked up from germline, CDR1 is SGHTA and CDR2 is FQGNSA. V lost 5 bases and J 0 bases, leaving 13 bases between the germline ends. In DNA, the CDR3 is TGTGCCAGCAGCCCATGGAAGGGGTCTAACTATGGCTACACCTTC. This translates into CASSPWKGSNYGYTF. Full variable domain (remainder filled in from reference TRBV7-2 and TRBJ1-2): GAGVSQSPSNKVTEKGKDVELRCDPISGHTALYWYRQSLGQGLEFLIYFQGNSAPDKSGLPSDRFSAERTGGSVSTLTIQRTQQEDSAVYLCASSPWKGSNYGYTFGSGTRLTVV.

The chain recombines TRBV11-2 with TRBJ2-3; 8 nucleotides line up with TRBD2. The V gene end was trimmed by 6 bases and the J gene end by 2 bases; junction bases not matched to a gene: 10. The CDR3 totals 16 residues. Germline CDR1 and CDR2: SGHAT and FQNNGV. Here the CDR3 DNA reads TGTGCCAGCAGGGCAGATATAGCGGGGCTCACAGATACGCAGTATTTT. Its protein product is CASRADIAGLTDTQYF.